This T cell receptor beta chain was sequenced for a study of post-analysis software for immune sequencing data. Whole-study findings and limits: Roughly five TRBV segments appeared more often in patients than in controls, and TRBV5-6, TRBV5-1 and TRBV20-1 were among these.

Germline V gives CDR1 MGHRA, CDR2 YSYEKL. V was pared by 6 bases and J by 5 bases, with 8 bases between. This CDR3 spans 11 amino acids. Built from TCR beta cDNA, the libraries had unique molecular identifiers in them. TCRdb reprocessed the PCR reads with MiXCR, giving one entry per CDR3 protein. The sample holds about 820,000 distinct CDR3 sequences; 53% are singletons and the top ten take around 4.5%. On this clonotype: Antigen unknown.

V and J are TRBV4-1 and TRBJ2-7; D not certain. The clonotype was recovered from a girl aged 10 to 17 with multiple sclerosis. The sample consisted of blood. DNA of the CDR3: TGCGCCAGCAGTGGGTGGAACGAGCAGTACTTC. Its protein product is CASSGWNEQYF.